The 5 T cell receptor beta chains below all came from one sample that was sequenced in a study of T cell repertoires in cytomegalovirus infection. No antigen has been identified for these receptors. TCRdb processed the reads anew with MiXCR; each CDR3 protein has one entry. The sample shows more than 20,000 distinct CDR3 sequences, 35% to 45% of them seen only once. The sequences come from CD8+ T cells from cultured PBMCs, collected from culture after CMV antigen stimulation. The source is a human donor in good health (CMV status not recorded). Some clones in this sample may be carry-over from other donors' samples.

This clonotype was seen a handful of times. The gene calls are TRBV20-1 and TRBJ2-2; 8 bases map to TRBD2. The CDR3 contains 14 residues. The trim removed 1 base at V and 9 bases at J, leaving 7 bases unmatched. Germline loops: CDR1 DFQATT, CDR2 SNEGSKA (reference sequence). DNA for the CDR3: TGCAGTGCTAGAGGCCAGCGGGAGTACAGGGAGCTGTTTTTT. Protein sequence: CSARGQREYRELFF.

This clonotype was detected once. The chain carries TRBV20-1 and TRBJ2-5; 15 nucleotides align to TRBD2. Losses at the gene ends were 5 bases for V and 4 bases for J; bases not matched to a gene: 2. The germline V gene has CDR1 DFQATT and CDR2 SNEGSKA (reference sequence). The CDR3 has 14 residues. For the CDR3, the DNA is TGCAGTGCTTCGGGACTAGCGGGGGGAGAGACCCAGTACTTC. Protein product: CSASGLAGGETQYF.

This rearrangement joins TRBV20-1 to TRBJ2-1, with 9 bases identical to TRBD1. The CDR3 is made up of 14 amino acids. The ends lost 2 bases at V and 7 bases at J; junction bases unmatched: 6. The V gene's germline CDR1 is DFQATT and CDR2 SNEGSKA (reference sequence). This CDR3 is CSARNGDRENEQFF. In DNA form, the CDR3 reads TGCAGTGCTAGAAACGGGGACAGGGAGAATGAGCAGTTCTTC.

V and J are TRBV19 and TRBJ1-5; TRBD1 matches 8 bases. Trimming removed 9 bases from V and 0 bases from J; junction bases left unmatched: 13. The CDR3 runs 17 residues. The germline CDR1 and CDR2 sequences are LNHDA and SQIVND (reference sequence). The CDR3 DNA sequence: TGTGCCAGCGCCACCGGACGGGGACAGGCTAGCAATCAGCCCCAGCATTTT. It yields the protein CASATGRGQASNQPQHF.

This clonotype showed up just a few times. The chain uses TRBV10-3 and TRBJ2-7; the D gene could be TRBD1 or TRBD2 (6 bases each). The CDR3 sequence is 14 residues long. The ends were cut back, 8 bases at V and 3 bases at J, with 17 bases in the middle. Per germline, CDR1 ENHRY and CDR2 SYGVKD. In nucleotides, the CDR3 is TGTGCCATCCGGAGGGGGGATCAGGGCTACGAGCAGTACTTC. Protein: CAIRRGDQGYEQYF.